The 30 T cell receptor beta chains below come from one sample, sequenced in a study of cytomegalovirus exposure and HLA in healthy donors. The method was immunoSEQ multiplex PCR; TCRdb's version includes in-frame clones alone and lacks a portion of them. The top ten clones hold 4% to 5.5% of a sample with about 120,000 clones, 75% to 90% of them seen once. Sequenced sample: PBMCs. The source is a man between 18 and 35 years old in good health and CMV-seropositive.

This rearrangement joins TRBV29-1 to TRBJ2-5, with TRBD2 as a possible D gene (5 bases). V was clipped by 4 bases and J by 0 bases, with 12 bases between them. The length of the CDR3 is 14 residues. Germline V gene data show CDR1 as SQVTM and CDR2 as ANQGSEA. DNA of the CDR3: TGCAGCGTTGTGTCTAGCCTAAACCAAGAGACCCAGTACTTC. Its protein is CSVVSSLNQETQYF. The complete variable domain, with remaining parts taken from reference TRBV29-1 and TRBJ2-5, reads SAVISQKPSRDICQRGTSLTIQCQVDSQVTMMFWYRQQPGQSLTLIATANQGSEATYESGFVIDKFPISRPNLTFSTLTVSNMSPEDSSIYLCSVVSSLNQETQYFGPGTRLLVL.

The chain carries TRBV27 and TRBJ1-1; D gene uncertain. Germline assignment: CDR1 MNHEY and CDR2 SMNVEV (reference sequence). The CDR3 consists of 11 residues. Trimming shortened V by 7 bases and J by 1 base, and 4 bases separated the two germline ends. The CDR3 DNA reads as TGTGCCAGCATCAAGAACACTGAAGCTTTCTTT. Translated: CASIKNTEAFF.

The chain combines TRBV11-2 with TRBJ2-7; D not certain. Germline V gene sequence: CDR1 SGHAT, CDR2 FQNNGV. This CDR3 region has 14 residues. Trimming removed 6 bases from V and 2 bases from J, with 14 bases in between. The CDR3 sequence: CASSRPGRPYEQYF. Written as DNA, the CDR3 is TGTGCCAGCAGTCGCCCGGGTCGACCCTACGAGCAGTACTTC.

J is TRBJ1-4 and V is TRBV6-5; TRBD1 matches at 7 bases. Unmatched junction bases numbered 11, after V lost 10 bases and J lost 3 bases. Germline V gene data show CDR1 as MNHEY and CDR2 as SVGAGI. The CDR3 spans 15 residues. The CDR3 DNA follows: TGTGCCACTCAAGACAGGGCAGGGGCTAATGAAAAACTGTTTTTT. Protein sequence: CATQDRAGANEKLFF.

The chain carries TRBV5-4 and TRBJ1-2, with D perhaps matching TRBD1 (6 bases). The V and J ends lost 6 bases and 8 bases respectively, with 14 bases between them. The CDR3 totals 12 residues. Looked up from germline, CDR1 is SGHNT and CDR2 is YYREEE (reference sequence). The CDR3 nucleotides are TGTGCCAGCACCCGGAACAGGGAGGGCTACACCTTC. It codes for CASTRNREGYTF. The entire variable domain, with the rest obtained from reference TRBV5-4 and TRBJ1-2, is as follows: ETGVTQSPTHLIKTRGQQVTLRCSSQSGHNTVSWYQQALGQGPQFIFQYYREEENGRGNFPPRFSGLQFPNYSSELNVNALELDDSALYLCASTRNREGYTFGSGTRLTVV.

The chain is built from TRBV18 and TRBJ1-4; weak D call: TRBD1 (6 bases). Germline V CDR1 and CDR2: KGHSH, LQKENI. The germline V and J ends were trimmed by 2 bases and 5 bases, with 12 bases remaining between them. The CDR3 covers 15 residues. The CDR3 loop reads CASSPGSGANEKLFF. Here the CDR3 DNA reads TGTGCCAGCTCACCAGGATCAGGGGCAAATGAAAAACTGTTTTTT.

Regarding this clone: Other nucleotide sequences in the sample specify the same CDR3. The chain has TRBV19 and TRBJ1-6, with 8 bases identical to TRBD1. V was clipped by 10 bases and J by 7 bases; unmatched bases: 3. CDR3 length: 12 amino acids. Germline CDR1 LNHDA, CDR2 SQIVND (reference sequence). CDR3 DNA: TGTGCCACAGGACAGGGCAATTCACCCCTCCACTTT. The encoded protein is CATGQGNSPLHF.

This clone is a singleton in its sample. Here the CDR3 reads CASSLEGGTNTGELFF. Here the CDR3 DNA reads TGTGCCAGCAGCTTAGAAGGAGGGACGAACACCGGGGAGCTGTTTTTT. The genes are TRBV7-6 and TRBJ2-2, with D possibly matching TRBD2 (6 bases). Deletions cut 1 base from V and 0 bases from J, with 9 bases between. Germline CDR1 reads SGHVS; CDR2 reads FNYEAQ. The CDR3 totals 16 residues.

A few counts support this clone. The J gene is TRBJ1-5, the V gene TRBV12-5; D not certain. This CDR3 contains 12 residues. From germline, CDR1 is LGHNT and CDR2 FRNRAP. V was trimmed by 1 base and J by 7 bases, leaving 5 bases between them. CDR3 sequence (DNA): TGTGCTAGTGGTTTGGGGCAACAGCCCCAGCATTTT. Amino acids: CASGLGQQPQHF.

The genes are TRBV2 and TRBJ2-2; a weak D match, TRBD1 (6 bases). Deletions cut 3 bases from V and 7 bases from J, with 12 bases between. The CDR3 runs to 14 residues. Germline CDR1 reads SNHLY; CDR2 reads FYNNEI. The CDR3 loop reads CASSERGGIGELFF. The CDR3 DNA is TGTGCCAGCAGTGAGAGAGGGGGTATCGGGGAGCTGTTTTTT. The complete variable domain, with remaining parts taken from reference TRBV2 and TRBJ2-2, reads EPEVTQTPSHQVTQMGQEVILRCVPISNHLYFYWYRQILGQKVEFLVSFYNNEISEKSEIFDDQFSVERPDGSNFTLKIRSTKLEDSAMYFCASSERGGIGELFFGEGSRLTVL.

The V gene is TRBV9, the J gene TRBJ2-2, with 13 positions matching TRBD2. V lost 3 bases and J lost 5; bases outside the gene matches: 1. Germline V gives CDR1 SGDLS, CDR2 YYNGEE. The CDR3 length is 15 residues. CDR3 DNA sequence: TGTGCCAGCAGCGGGGGACTAGCGGGGACCGGGGAGCTGTTTTTT. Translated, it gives CASSGGLAGTGELFF.

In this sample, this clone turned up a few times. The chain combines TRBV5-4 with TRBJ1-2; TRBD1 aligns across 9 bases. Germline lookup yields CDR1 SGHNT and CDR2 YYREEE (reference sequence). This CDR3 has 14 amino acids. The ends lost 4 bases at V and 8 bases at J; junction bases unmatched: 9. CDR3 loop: CASSPQGAHKGYTF. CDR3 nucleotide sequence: TGTGCCAGCAGCCCACAGGGGGCCCATAAAGGCTACACCTTC.

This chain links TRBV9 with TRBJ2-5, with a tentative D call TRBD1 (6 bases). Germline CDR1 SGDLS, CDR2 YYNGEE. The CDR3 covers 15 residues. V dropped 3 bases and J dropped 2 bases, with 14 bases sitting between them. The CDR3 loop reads CASSAGTPRQETQYF. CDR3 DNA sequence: TGTGCCAGCAGCGCTGGGACACCTCGACAAGAGACCCAGTACTTC. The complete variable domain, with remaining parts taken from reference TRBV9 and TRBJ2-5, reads DSGVTQTPKHLITATGQRVTLRCSPRSGDLSVYWYQQSLDQGLQFLIQYYNGEERAKGNILERFSAQQFPDLHSELNLSSLELGDSALYFCASSAGTPRQETQYFGPGTRLLVL.

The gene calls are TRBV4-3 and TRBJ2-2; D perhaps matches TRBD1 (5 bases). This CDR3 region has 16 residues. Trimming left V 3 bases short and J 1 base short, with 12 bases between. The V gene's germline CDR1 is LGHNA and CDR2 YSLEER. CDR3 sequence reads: CASSQEPQGNTGELFF. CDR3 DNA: TGCGCCAGCAGCCAGGAACCCCAGGGGAACACCGGGGAGCTGTTTTTT.

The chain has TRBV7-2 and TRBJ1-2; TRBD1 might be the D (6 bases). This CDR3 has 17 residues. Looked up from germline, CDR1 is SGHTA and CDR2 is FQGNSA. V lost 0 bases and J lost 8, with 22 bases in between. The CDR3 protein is CASSLAVASGTTMGYTF. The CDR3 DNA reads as TGTGCCAGCAGCTTAGCCGTGGCGTCAGGGACAACTATGGGCTACACCTTC.

CDR3 amino acids: CASSRGTPVNEKLFF. The DNA of the CDR3 is TGTGCCAGCAGCCGCGGGACGCCCGTGAATGAAAAACTGTTTTTT. This chain links TRBV14 with TRBJ1-4; D is possibly TRBD1 (5 bases). Germline V lookup: CDR1 SGHDN, CDR2 FVKESK. The V and J ends lost 4 bases and 5 bases respectively, with 14 bases between them. The CDR3 is 15 residues long.

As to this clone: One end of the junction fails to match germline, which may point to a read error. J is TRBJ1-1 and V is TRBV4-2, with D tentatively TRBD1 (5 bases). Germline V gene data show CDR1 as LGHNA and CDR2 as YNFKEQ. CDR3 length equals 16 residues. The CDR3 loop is CASIQRVGVENTEAFF. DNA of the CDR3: TGTGCCAGCATCCAACGGGTAGGGGTCGAGAACACTGAAGCTTTCTTT.

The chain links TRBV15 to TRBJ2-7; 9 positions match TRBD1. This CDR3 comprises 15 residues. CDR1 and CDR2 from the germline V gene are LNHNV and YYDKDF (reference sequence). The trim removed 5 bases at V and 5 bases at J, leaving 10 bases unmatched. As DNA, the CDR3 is TGTGCCACCAGCCCTCAAGGGGACAGGGTCAACGAGCAGTACTTC. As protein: CATSPQGDRVNEQYF.

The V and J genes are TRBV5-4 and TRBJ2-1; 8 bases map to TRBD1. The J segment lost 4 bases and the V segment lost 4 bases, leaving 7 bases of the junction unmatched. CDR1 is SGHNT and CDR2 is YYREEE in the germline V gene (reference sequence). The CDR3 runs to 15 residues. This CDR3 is CASSHGQGPYNEQFF. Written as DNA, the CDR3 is TGTGCCAGCAGCCATGGACAGGGTCCGTACAATGAGCAGTTCTTC.

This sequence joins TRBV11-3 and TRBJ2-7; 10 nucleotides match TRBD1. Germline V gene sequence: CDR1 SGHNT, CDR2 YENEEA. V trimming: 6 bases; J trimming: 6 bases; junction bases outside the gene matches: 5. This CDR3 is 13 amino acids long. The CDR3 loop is CASSQTGGGEQYF. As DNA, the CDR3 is TGTGCCAGCAGTCAGACAGGGGGCGGCGAGCAGTACTTC. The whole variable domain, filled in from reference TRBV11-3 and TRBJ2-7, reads EAGVVQSPRYKIIEKKQPVAFWCNPISGHNTLYWYLQNLGQGPELLIRYENEEAVDDSQLPKDRFSAERLKGVDSTLKIQPAELGDSAVYLCASSQTGGGEQYFGPGTRLTVT.

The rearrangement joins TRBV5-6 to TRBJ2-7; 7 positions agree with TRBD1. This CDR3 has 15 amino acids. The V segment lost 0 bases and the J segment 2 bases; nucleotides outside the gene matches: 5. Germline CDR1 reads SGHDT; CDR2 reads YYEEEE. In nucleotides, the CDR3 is TGTGCCAGCAGCTTGGTCCCAGGGGGAACCTACGAGCAGTACTTC. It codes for CASSLVPGGTYEQYF.

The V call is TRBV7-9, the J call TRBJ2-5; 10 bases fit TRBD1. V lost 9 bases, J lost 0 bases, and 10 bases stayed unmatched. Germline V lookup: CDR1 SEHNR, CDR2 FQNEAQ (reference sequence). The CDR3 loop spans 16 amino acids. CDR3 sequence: CASSAQDRGDQETQYF. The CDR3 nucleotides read TGTGCCAGTTCCGCCCAGGACAGGGGGGACCAAGAGACCCAGTACTTC.

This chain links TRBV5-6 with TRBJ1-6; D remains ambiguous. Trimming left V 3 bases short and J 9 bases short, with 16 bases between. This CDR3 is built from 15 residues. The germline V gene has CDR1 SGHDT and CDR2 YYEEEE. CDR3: CASSSKIRVASPLHF. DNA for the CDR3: TGTGCCAGCAGCTCGAAGATTCGAGTAGCTTCACCCCTCCACTTT. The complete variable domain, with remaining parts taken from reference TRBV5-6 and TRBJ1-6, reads DAGVTQSPTHLIKTRGQQVTLRCSPKSGHDTVSWYQQALGQGPQFIFQYYEEEERQRGNFPDRFSGHQFPNYSSELNVNALLLGDSALYLCASSSKIRVASPLHFGNGTRLTVT.

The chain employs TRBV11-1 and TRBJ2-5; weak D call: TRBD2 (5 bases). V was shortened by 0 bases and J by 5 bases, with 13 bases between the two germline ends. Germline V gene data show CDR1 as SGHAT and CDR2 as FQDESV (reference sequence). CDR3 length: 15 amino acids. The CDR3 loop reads CASSLAGLPGETQYF. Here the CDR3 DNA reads TGTGCCAGCAGCTTAGCGGGCCTCCCGGGGGAGACCCAGTACTTC.

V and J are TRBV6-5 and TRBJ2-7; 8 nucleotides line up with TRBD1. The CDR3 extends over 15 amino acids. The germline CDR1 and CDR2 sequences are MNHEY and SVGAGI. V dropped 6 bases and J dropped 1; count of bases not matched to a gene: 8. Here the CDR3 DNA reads TGTGCCAGCAGGGTGGGGACAGGCCCGTCCTACGAGCAGTACTTC. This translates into CASRVGTGPSYEQYF.

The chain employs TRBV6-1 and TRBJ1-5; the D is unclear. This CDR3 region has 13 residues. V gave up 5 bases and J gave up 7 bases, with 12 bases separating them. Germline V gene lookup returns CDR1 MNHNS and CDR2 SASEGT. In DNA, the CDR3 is TGTGCCAGCAGTCCCCTGCAACAACAGCCCCAGCATTTT. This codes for CASSPLQQQPQHF.

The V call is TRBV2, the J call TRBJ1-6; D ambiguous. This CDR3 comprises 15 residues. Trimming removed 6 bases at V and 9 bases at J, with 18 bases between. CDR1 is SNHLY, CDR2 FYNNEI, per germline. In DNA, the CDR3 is TGTGCCAGCAGCGCCCTTGGACGGGGTTTTTCACCCCTCCACTTT. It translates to CASSALGRGFSPLHF.

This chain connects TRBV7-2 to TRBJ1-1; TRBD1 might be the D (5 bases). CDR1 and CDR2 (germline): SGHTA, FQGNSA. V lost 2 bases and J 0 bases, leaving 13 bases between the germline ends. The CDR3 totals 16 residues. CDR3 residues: CASSLIGGKVNTEAFF. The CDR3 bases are TGTGCCAGCAGCTTAATTGGGGGGAAGGTGAACACTGAAGCTTTCTTT.

CDR3: CASSYLLGQTYEQYF. CDR3 bases: TGTGCCAGCAGTTACTTGTTGGGACAGACCTACGAGCAGTACTTC. The V call is TRBV6-5, the J call TRBJ2-7; TRBD1 matches 7 bases. The V segment lost 1 base and the J segment 2 bases; nucleotides outside the gene matches: 5. The V gene's germline CDR1 is MNHEY and CDR2 SVGAGI. The CDR3 consists of 15 residues.

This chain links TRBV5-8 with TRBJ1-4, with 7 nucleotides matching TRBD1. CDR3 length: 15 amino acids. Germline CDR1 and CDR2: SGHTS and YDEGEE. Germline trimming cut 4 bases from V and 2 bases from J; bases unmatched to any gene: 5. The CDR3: CASSPGTVTNEKLFF. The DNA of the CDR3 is TGTGCCAGCAGCCCGGGGACAGTTACTAATGAAAAACTGTTTTTT.